This T cell receptor beta chain was captured in a study of T-cell reconstitution after alpha-beta-depleted transplantation in children. Unique molecular identifiers featured in how the TCRbeta library was prepared. TCRdb reanalysed the PCR reads using MiXCR and keeps one entry per CDR3 protein. Of about 980,000 distinct CDR3 sequences in the sample, about 29% are singletons; the top ten hold about 28%. The CDR3 sequence is 16 residues long. Germline loops: CDR1 KGHDR, CDR2 SFDVKD. V lost 4 bases to trimming and J lost 5 bases, with 17 bases between them. Study-wide results and limits: There were reportedly several hundred expanded graft clones from which alpha-beta T cells came about two months after transplant. At day 60, the high TCRbeta diversity found in some patients originated from recipient T cells and thymic progenitors that had survived.

There are a few counts of this clonotype. Its specificity is not known. Sequenced here: PBMCs, mostly from graft donor cells, sampled 360 days after TCRalphabeta/CD19-depleted stem cell transplant. This TCR was sampled from a boy less than two years old who had a stem cell transplant for SCID, so the T cells may come from the graft donor. V gene TRBV24-1 combines with J gene TRBJ2-1; D is possibly TRBD1 (6 bases). This CDR3 reads CATSDKKNRDDNEQFF. The DNA of the CDR3 is TGTGCCACCAGTGACAAAAAGAACAGGGACGACAATGAGCAGTTCTTC.